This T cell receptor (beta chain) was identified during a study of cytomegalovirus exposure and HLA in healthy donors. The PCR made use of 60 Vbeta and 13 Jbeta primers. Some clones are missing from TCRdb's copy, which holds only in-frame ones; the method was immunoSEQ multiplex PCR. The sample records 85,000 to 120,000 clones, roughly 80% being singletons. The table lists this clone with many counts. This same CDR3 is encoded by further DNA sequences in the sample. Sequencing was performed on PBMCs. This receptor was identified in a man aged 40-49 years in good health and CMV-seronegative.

CDR3 region: CASSPGQSNSPLHF. CDR3 coding DNA: TGTGCCAGCAGCCCGGGACAGAGTAATTCACCCCTCCACTTT. The chain couples TRBV7-9 to TRBJ1-6; 7 bases are a match to TRBD1. The CDR3 spans 14 residues. V shed 5 bases, J shed 6 bases, and the junction held 4 bases outside the gene matches. Per germline, CDR1 SEHNR and CDR2 FQNEAQ (reference sequence).